This TCR beta chain was sequenced in a study of blood T cell repertoires in COVID-19. Study overall: Sites in the United States, Italy and Spain provided acute and convalescent COVID-19 samples.

Germline CDR1 reads LNHDA; CDR2 reads SQIVND (reference sequence). The V and J ends lost 5 bases and 2 bases respectively, with 16 bases between them. The CDR3 is 17 amino acids. Sequenced by immunoSEQ multiplex PCR; TCRdb stores in-frame clones only, minus some. The table records about 300,000 clones, roughly 89% of them present only once. This chain joins TRBV19 and TRBJ1-6, with a weak D call TRBD1 (5 bases). Source material: PBMCs or T cells enriched from blood (not recorded which). This clonotype originated in a man in his 60s who had recovered from COVID-19. CDR3: CASSRPPGTAYNSPLHF. CDR3 coding DNA: TGTGCCAGTAGTCGCCCCCCGGGGACTGCCTATAATTCACCCCTCCACTTT.